This T cell receptor beta chain originates from a study of CD8 T cells in Susac syndrome. Unmatched junction bases numbered 9, after V lost 4 bases and J lost 9 bases. The CDR3 runs to 15 residues. The germline V gene encodes CDR1 MNHEY and CDR2 SVGAGI. When the RNA was reverse transcribed, random hexamers were used with an input of roughly 0.5 to 1 ug. Amplification of TCR beta CDR3 used immunoSEQ multiplex PCR across 54 Vbeta and 13 Jbeta. TCRdb re-called the immunoSEQ multiplex PCR reads with MiXCR, one entry per CDR3 protein. This sample has some 300,000 distinct CDR3 sequences, with 85% found just once. Sequencing of TCR beta was performed on blood CD8+ and CD4+ T cells. The multiple sclerosis controls were treatment-naive patients affected by stable or active relapsing-remitting disease. The CD8+ and CD4+ T cells were negatively isolated, with the TEMRA cells enriched by FACS.

The sample taken for sequencing was CD8+ T cells from PBMCs. The TCR was taken from a human donor with multiple sclerosis. The rearrangement joins TRBV6-5 to TRBJ2-1; 10 bases map to TRBD1. In nucleotides, the CDR3 is TGTGCCAGCAGTTCTACCGGGACAGGGGTTCGTGAGCAGTTCTTC. Its translation: CASSSTGTGVREQFF.